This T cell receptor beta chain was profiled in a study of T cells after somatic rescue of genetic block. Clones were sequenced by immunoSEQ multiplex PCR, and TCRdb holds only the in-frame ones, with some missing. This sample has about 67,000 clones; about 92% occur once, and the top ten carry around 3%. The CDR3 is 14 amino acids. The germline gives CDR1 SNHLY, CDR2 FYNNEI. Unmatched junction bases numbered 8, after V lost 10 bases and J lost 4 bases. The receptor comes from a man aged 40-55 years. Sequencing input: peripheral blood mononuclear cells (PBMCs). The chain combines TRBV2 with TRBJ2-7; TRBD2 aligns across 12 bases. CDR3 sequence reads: CATLEGTSGYEQYF. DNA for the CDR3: TGTGCCACTCTTGAGGGGACTAGCGGGTACGAGCAGTACTTC. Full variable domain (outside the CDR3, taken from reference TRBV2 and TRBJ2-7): EPEVTQTPSHQVTQMGQEVILRCVPISNHLYFYWYRQILGQKVEFLVSFYNNEISEKSEIFDDQFSVERPDGSNFTLKIRSTKLEDSAMYFCATLEGTSGYEQYFGPGTRLTVT.